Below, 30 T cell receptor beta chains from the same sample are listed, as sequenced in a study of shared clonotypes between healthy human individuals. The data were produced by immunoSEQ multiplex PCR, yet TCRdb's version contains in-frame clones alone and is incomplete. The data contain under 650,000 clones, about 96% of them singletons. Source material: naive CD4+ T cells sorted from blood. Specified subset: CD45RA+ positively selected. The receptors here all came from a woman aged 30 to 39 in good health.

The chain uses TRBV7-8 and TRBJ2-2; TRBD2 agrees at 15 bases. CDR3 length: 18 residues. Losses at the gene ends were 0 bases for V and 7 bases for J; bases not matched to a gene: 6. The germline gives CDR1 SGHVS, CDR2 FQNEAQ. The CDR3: CASSLAGLAGGRNGELFF. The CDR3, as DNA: TGTGCCAGCAGCTTAGCGGGACTAGCGGGAGGCCGGAACGGGGAGCTGTTTTTT.

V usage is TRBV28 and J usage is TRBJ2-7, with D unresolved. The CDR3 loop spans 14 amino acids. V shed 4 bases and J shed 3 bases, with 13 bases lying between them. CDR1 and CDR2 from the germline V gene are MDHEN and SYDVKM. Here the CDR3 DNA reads TGTGCCAGCAGTTACGAGGAAGATGACTACGAGCAGTACTTC. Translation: CASSYEEDDYEQYF.

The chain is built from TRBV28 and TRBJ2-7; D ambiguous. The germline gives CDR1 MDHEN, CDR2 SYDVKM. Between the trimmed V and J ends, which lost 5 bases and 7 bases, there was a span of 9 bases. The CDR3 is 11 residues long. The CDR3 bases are TGTGCCAGCAGTCTTGTTGCGGAGCAGTACTTC. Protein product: CASSLVAEQYF.

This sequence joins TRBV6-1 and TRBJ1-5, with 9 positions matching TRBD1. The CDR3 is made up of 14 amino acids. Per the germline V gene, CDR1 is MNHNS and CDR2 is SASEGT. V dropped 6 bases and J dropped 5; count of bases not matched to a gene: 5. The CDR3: CASRNDRGYQPQHF. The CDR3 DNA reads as TGTGCCAGCAGAAATGACAGGGGGTATCAGCCCCAGCATTTT.

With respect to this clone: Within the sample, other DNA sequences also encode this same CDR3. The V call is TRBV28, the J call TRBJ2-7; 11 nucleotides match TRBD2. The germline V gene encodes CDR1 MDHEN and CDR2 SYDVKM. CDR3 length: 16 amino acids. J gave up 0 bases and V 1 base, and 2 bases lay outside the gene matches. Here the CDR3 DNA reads TGTGCCAGCAGTTTATCCGGGACTAGCGGCTCCTACGAGCAGTACTTC. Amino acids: CASSLSGTSGSYEQYF.

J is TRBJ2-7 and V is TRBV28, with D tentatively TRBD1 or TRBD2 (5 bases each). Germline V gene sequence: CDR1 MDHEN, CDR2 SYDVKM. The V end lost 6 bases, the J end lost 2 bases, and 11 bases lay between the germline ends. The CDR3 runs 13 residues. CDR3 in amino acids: CASRPGTPYEQYF. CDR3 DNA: TGTGCCAGCAGACCAGGGACGCCCTACGAGCAGTACTTC. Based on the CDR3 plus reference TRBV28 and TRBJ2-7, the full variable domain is DVKVTQSSRYLVKRTGEKVFLECVQDMDHENMFWYRQDPGLGLRLIYFSYDVKMKEKGDIPEGYSVSREKKERFSLILESASTNQTSMYLCASRPGTPYEQYFGPGTRLTVT.

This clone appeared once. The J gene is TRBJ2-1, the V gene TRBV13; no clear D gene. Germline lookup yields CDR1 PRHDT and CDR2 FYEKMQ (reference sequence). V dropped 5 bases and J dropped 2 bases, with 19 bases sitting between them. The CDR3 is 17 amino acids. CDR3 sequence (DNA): TGTGCCAGCAGCCCCAGACCTGGACGAGGCACCTACAATGAGCAGTTCTTC. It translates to CASSPRPGRGTYNEQFF.

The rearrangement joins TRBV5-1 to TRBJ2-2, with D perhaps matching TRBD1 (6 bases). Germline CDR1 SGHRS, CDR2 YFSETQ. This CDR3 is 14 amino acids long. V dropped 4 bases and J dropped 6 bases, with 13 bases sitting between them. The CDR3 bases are TGCGCCAGCAGCCTACCGGGACAAGCCGGGGAGCTGTTTTTT. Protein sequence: CASSLPGQAGELFF.

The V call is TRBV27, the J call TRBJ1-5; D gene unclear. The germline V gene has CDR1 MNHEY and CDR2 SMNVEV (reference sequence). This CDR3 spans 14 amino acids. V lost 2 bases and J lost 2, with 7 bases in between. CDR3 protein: CASSLKEGNQPQHF. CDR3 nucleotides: TGTGCCAGCAGTTTAAAAGAGGGCAATCAGCCCCAGCATTTT.

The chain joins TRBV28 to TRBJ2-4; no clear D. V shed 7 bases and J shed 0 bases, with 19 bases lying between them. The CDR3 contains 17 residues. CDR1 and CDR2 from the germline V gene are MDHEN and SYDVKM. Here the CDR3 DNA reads TGTGCCAGCACCGTAGCTGGGTTTTCTGAAGCCAAAAACATTCAGTACTTC. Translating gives CASTVAGFSEAKNIQYF.

CDR3 residues: CASSFRMANTEAFF. The DNA for the CDR3 is TGTGCCAGCAGCTTTCGGATGGCGAACACTGAAGCTTTCTTT. The chain has TRBV7-2 and TRBJ1-1; D call uncertain. The CDR3 has 14 residues. V dropped 3 bases and J dropped 1 base, with 9 bases sitting between them. The germline gives CDR1 SGHTA, CDR2 FQGNSA.

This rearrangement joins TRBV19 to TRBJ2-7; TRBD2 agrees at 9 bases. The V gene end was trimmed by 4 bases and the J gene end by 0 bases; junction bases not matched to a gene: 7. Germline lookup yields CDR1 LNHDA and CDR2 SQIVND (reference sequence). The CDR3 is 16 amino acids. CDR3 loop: CASSRRAGGSSYEQYF. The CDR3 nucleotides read TGTGCCAGTAGTAGAAGAGCGGGAGGTAGCTCCTACGAGCAGTACTTC.

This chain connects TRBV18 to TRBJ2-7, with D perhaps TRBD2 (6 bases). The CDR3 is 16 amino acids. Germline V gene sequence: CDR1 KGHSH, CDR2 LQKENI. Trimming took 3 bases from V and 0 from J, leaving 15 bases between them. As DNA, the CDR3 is TGTGCCAGCTCACCGACCGGGACTCCAACCTCCTACGAGCAGTACTTC. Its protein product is CASSPTGTPTSYEQYF. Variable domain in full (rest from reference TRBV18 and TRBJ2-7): NAGVMQNPRHLVRRRGQEARLRCSPMKGHSHVYWYRQLPEEGLKFMVYLQKENIIDESGMPKERFSAEFPKEGPSILRIQQVVRGDSAAYFCASSPTGTPTSYEQYFGPGTRLTVT.

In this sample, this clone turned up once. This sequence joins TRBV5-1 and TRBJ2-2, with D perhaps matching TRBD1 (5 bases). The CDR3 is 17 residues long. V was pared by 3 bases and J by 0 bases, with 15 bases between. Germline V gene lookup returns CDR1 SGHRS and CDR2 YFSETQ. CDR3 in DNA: TGCGCCAGCAGCTCGCCCTCGGCAGGGTCGAACACCGGGGAGCTGTTTTTT. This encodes CASSSPSAGSNTGELFF.

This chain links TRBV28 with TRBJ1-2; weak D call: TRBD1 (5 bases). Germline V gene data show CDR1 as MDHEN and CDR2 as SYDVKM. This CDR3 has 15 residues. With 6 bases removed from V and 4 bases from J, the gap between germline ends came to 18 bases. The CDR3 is CASSRTGHPFYGYTF. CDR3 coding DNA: TGTGCCAGCAGCAGAACGGGGCACCCCTTCTATGGCTACACCTTC.

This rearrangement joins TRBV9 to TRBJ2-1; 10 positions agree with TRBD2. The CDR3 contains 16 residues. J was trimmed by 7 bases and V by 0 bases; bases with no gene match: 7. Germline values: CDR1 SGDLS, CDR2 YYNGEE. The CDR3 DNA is TGTGCCAGCAGCGTAGCTCCAGCGGGAGGGCATAATGAGCAGTTCTTC. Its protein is CASSVAPAGGHNEQFF.

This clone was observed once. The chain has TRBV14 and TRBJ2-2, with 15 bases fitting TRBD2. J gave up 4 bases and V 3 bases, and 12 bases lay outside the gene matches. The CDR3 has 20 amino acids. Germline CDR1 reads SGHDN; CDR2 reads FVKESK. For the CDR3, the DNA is TGTGCCAGCAGCCATACCAGGGGACTAGCGGGAGGCCGTGGCACCGGGGAGCTGTTTTTT. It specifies CASSHTRGLAGGRGTGELFF.

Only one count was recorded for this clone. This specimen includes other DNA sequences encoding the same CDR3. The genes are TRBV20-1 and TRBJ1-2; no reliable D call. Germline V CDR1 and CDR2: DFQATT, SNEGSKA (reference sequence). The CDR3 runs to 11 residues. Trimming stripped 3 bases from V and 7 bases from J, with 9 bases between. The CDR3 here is CSARDRGGYTF. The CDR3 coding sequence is TGCAGTGCTAGGGATCGGGGTGGCTACACCTTC.

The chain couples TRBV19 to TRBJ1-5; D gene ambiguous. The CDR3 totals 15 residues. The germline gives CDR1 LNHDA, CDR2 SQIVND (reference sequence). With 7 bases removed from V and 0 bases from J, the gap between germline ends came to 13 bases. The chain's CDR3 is CASTPLGSSNQPQHF. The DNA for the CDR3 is TGTGCCAGTACCCCCTTAGGGTCTAGCAATCAGCCCCAGCATTTT.

CDR3 DNA sequence: TGTGCCAGCAGCTCAGCTGGGGGGGTGGGTGAAGCTTTCTTT. It codes for CASSSAGGVGEAFF. The chain recombines TRBV11-2 with TRBJ1-1; possible D gene TRBD1, 5 bases. Germline loops: CDR1 SGHAT, CDR2 FQNNGV. The length of the CDR3 is 14 residues. The V and J ends lost 4 bases and 7 bases respectively, with 16 bases between them. Variable domain in full (rest from reference TRBV11-2 and TRBJ1-1): EAGVAQSPRYKIIEKRQSVAFWCNPISGHATLYWYQQILGQGPKLLIQFQNNGVVDDSQLPKDRFSAERLKGVDSTLKIQPAKLEDSAVYLCASSSAGGVGEAFFGQGTRLTVV.

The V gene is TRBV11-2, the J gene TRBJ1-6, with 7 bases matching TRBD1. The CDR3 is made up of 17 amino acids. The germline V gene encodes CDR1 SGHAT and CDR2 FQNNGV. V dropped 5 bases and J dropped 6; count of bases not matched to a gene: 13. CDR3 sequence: CASSPRRGTDLNSPLHF. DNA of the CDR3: TGTGCCAGCAGCCCCAGGAGGGGGACAGATCTTAATTCACCCCTCCACTTT.

In DNA form, the CDR3 reads TGTGCCATCAGTGAGATAGGGAACACTGAAGCTTTCTTT. It encodes CAISEIGNTEAFF. The genes are TRBV10-3 and TRBJ1-1; D is uncertain. The CDR3 sequence is 13 residues long. The germline V gene has CDR1 ENHRY and CDR2 SYGVKD. Trimming cost V 2 bases and J 1 base, with 5 bases left between them.

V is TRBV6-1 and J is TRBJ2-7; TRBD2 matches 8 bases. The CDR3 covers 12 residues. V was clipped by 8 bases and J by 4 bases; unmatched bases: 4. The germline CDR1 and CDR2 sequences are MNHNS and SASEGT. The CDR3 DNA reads TGTGCCAGCCGGGGGGGGCCGTACGAGCAGTACTTC. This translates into CASRGGPYEQYF.

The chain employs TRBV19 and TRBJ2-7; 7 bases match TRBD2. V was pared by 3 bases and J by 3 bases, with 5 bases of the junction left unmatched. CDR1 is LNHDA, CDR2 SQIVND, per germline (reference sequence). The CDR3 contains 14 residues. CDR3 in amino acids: CASSMAIAGYEQYF. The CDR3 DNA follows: TGTGCCAGTAGTATGGCGATAGCGGGCTACGAGCAGTACTTC.

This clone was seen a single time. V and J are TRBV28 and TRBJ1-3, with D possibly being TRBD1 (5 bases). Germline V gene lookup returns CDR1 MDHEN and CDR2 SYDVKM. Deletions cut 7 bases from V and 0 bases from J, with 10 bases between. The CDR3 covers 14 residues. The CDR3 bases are TGTGCCAGCACCACAGGCAGCTCTGGAAACACCATATATTTT. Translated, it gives CASTTGSSGNTIYF.

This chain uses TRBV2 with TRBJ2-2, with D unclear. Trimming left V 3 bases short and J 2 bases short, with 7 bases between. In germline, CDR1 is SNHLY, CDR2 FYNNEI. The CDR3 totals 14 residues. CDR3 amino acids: CASSEFKNTGELFF. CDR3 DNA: TGTGCCAGCAGTGAGTTTAAAAACACCGGGGAGCTGTTTTTT. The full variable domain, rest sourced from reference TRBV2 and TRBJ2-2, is EPEVTQTPSHQVTQMGQEVILRCVPISNHLYFYWYRQILGQKVEFLVSFYNNEISEKSEIFDDQFSVERPDGSNFTLKIRSTKLEDSAMYFCASSEFKNTGELFFGEGSRLTVL.

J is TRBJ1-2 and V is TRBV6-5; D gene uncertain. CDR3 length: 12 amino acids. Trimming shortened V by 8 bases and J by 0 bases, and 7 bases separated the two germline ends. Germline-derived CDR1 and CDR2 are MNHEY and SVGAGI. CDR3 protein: CASGPSNYGYTF. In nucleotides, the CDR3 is TGTGCCAGCGGTCCGTCTAACTATGGCTACACCTTC.

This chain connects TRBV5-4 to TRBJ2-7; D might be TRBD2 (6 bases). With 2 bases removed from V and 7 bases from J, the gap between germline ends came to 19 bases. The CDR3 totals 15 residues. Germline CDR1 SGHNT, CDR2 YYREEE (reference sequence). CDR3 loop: CASSFPGTEAREQYF. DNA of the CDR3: TGTGCCAGCAGCTTTCCTGGGACTGAGGCTAGAGAGCAGTACTTC.

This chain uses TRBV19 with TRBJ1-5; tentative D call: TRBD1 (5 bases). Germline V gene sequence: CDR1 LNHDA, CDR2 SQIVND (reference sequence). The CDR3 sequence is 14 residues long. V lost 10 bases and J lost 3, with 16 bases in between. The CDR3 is CATQPGLDNQPQHF. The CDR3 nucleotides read TGTGCCACCCAGCCAGGGCTGGACAATCAGCCCCAGCATTTT.

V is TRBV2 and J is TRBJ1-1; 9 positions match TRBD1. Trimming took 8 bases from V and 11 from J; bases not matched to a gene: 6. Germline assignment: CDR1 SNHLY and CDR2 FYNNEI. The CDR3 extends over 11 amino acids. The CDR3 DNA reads TGTGCCAGCGGTACAGGGGGCGGGGCTTTCTTT. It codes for CASGTGGGAFF.